Shown below are 9 T cell receptor beta chains from a single sample sequenced in a study of T cells after yellow fever vaccination (dated by TCRdb to between 2018 and 2020). The sample's treatment or condition, from its label and the paper: live attenuated yellow fever vaccine strain. Libraries were built with 5' RACE. These reads were obtained on an Illumina HiSeq 2500. TCRdb passed the public sequencing reads through fastp at Q25 and MiXCR, retaining productive beta sequences. Rows with a matching CDR3 protein are joined into one entry that keeps the most common DNA and genes. This sample holds about 74,000 distinct CDR3 sequences; more than 5.5% were observed only once. 35% to 45% of the sample comes from the top ten. Material: CD8+ T cells sorted from PBMCs, obtained about 5 days after the first yellow fever vaccination. Receptors were obtained from a man aged 18 to 35 who received the YFV17D yellow fever vaccine.

This clonotype was seen at least ten times. This rearrangement joins TRBV20-1 to TRBJ2-7; TRBD2 is a possible D gene (7 bases). V lost 7 bases and J lost 1, with 14 bases in between. Germline CDR1 is DFQATT and CDR2 is SNEGSKA (reference sequence). The CDR3 is 13 amino acids. In DNA form, the CDR3 reads TGCAGTGGTACGGGGGGCGTTTCCTACGAGCAGTACTTC. This translates into CSGTGGVSYEQYF.

The chain uses TRBV14 and TRBJ2-1; 9 bases match TRBD1. V lost 7 bases to trimming and J lost 6 bases; unmatched junction nucleotides: 7. Looked up from germline, CDR1 is SGHDN and CDR2 is FVKESK. There are 14 residues in the CDR3. Here the CDR3 DNA reads TGTGCCAGCAAAGGGACAGGGTGGGGCAATGAGCAGTTCTTC. Residues: CASKGTGWGNEQFF.

The sample holds a few counts of this clonotype. V gene TRBV7-8 combines with J gene TRBJ2-3; 10 positions match TRBD2. Germline CDR1 reads SGHVS; CDR2 reads FQNEAQ. V shed 5 bases and J 0 bases; nucleotides not matched to a gene: 14. There are 19 residues in the CDR3. The CDR3 coding sequence is TGTGCCAGCAGCAAAAGCGGTAGCGGGGGGCTTATAAGCACAGATACGCAGTATTTT. It translates to CASSKSGSGGLISTDTQYF. Combining the CDR3 with reference TRBV7-8 and TRBJ2-3 gives the whole variable domain GAGVSQSPRYKVAKRGQDVALRCDPISGHVSLFWYQQALGQGPEFLTYFQNEAQLDKSGLPSDRFFAERPEGSVSTLKIQRTQQEDSAVYLCASSKSGSGGLISTDTQYFGPGTRLTVL.

This clonotype was counted a few times. The V and J genes are TRBV12-3 or TRBV12-4 and TRBJ1-1; the match to TRBD1 covers 8 bases. This CDR3 region has 12 residues. Trimming took 6 bases from V and 11 from J; bases not matched to a gene: 8. The chain's CDR3 is CASRPIQGEAFF. The CDR3 bases are TGTGCCAGCAGGCCGATACAGGGGGAGGCTTTCTTT.

This clonotype is medium-sized by share. The V call is TRBV19, the J call TRBJ2-1; 8 bases are shared with TRBD2. With V trimmed by 2 bases and J by 6 bases, 6 bases remained unmatched. The CDR3 sequence is 15 residues long. CDR1 LNHDA and CDR2 SQIVND come from the germline V gene (reference sequence). CDR3 bases: TGTGCCAGTAGTATACTGACTAGCGAAGTCAATGAGCAGTTCTTC. Translation gives CASSILTSEVNEQFF.

At least ten counts were recorded for this clonotype. CDR3 loop: CASSLGTVVNTGELFF. CDR3 sequence (DNA): TGTGCCAGCAGCTTAGGGACAGTTGTGAACACCGGGGAGCTGTTTTTT. The chain links TRBV7-9 to TRBJ2-2; D perhaps matches TRBD1 (6 bases). The germline V and J ends were trimmed by 1 base and 1 base, with 10 bases remaining between them. The CDR3 covers 16 residues. The germline V gene has CDR1 SEHNR and CDR2 FQNEAQ (reference sequence). Combining the CDR3 with reference TRBV7-9 and TRBJ2-2 gives the whole variable domain DTGVSQNPRHKITKRGQNVTFRCDPISEHNRLYWYRQTLGQGPEFLTYFQNEAQLEKSRLLSDRFSAERPKGSFSTLEIQRTEQGDSAMYLCASSLGTVVNTGELFFGEGSRLTVL.

The chain couples TRBV5-1 to TRBJ1-3; D remains unclear. CDR3 size: 15 residues. Germline lookup yields CDR1 SGHRS and CDR2 YFSETQ. With 0 bases removed from V and 0 bases from J, the gap between germline ends came to 7 bases. This CDR3 reads CASSLAPDSGNTIYF. CDR3 bases: TGCGCCAGCAGCTTGGCCCCCGACTCTGGAAACACCATATATTTT.

This clonotype has a count of ten or more. The V call is TRBV28, the J call TRBJ1-5; 7 bases are shared with TRBD1. V lost 3 bases and J lost 5; bases outside the gene matches: 13. Germline CDR1 reads MDHEN; CDR2 reads SYDVKM. The CDR3 consists of 17 residues. The CDR3 nucleotides are TGTGCCAGCAGTTTGATCGGTCGACAGGGTGTGGATCAGCCCCAGCATTTT. The encoded protein is CASSLIGRQGVDQPQHF.

In its sample, this clonotype was seen a few times. The chain couples TRBV6-5 to TRBJ1-1; D not certain. Germline assignment: CDR1 MNHEY and CDR2 SVGAGI. CDR3 length: 13 amino acids. The ends were cut back, 3 bases at V and 6 bases at J, with 11 bases in the middle. CDR3 protein: CASSYLGLSEAFF. The CDR3 bases are TGTGCCAGCAGTTATCTGGGCTTATCTGAAGCTTTCTTT.